This T cell receptor beta chain comes out of a study of T cell responses to AZD1222 COVID-19 vaccine. Only in-frame clones appear in the TCRdb table, and some are missing; sequencing was by immunoSEQ multiplex PCR. This table has roughly 200,000 clones, 90% to 95% appearing once. As regards this clone: The antigen remains undetermined.

Study results and limitations: Reports say nearly half of spike-specific TCRs go after unmutated variant regions. Baseline seropositivity occurred in only 5 to 7 AZD1222 recipients. Clonal diversity was possibly underestimated, and the donors were mostly white British, with more females. Spike was spanned by vaccine-associated CD4 TCRs, which were dominant at 160-218 and 743-854.

The sequences come from peripheral blood, collected 28 days after the second AZD1222 dose. This clonotype originated in an adult who received the AZD1222 COVID-19 vaccine.

The CDR3 DNA is TGTGCCTGGACGAGCGGAGGCACAGATACGCAGTATTTT. This codes for CAWTSGGTDTQYF. The chain combines TRBV30 with TRBJ2-3; a possible D gene is TRBD2 (5 bases). V gave up 4 bases and J gave up 1 base, with 9 bases separating them. Germline V gene data show CDR1 as GTSNPN and CDR2 as SVGIG (reference sequence). CDR3 length: 13 amino acids.